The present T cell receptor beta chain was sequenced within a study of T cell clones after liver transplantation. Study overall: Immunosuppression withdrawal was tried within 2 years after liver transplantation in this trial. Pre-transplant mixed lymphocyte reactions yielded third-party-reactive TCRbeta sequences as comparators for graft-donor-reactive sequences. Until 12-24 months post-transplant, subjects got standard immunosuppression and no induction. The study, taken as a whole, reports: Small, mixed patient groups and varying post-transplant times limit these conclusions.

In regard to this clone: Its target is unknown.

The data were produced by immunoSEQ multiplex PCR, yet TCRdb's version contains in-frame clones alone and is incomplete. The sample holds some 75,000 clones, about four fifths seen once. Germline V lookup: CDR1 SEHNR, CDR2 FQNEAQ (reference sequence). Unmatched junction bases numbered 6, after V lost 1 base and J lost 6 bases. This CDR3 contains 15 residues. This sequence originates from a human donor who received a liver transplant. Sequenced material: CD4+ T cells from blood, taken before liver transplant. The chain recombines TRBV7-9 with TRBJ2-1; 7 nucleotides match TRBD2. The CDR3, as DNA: TGTGCCAGCAGCTTAGGGGCTAGCGGACTCAATGAGCAGTTCTTC. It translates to CASSLGASGLNEQFF.